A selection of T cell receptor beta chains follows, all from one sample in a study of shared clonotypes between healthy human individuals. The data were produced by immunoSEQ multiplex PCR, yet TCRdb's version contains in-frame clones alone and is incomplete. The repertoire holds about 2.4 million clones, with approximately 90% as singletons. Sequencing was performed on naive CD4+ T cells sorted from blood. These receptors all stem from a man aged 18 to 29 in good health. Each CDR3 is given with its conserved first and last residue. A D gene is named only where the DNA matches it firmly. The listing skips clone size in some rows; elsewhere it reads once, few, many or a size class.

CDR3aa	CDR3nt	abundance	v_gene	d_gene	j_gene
CASSELTSGRLFF	TGCGCCAGCAGTGAGTTGACTAGCGGGAGACTGTTCTTC	.	TRBV10-1	TRBD2	TRBJ2-1
CASSINTEAFF	TGTGCCAGCAGCATAAACACTGAAGCTTTCTTT	few	TRBV28	.	TRBJ1-1
CASSARQGANSPLHF	TGTGCCAGCAGTGCTCGACAGGGGGCAAATTCACCCCTCCACTTT	.	TRBV25-1	TRBD1	TRBJ1-6
CASSPRTGTGNEQYF	TGTGCCAGTAGTCCACGGACAGGTACGGGAAACGAGCAGTACTTC	.	TRBV19	TRBD1	TRBJ2-7
CASSADRFLSGNTIYF	TGCGCCAGCAGCGCGGACAGGTTCCTCTCTGGAAACACCATATATTTT	.	TRBV5-1	TRBD1	TRBJ1-3
CASSQTGTPDTQYF	TGTGCCAGCAGCCAAACAGGGACCCCAGATACGCAGTATTTT	once	TRBV7-9	.	TRBJ2-3
CASSRGQGAYEQYF	TGTGCCAGCAGCAGGGGACAGGGGGCCTACGAGCAGTACTTC	.	TRBV6-5	TRBD1	TRBJ2-7
CASSFPGGSGELFF	TGTGCCAGCAGCTTCCCAGGGGGCTCCGGGGAGCTGTTTTTT	.	TRBV11-2	TRBD1	TRBJ2-2
CASSLETRGEQFF	TGTGCCAGCAGCTTAGAGACGCGGGGTGAGCAGTTCTTC	.	TRBV11-3	.	TRBJ2-1
CASSWGGSEKLFF	TGTGCCAGCAGTTGGGGAGGGAGTGAAAAACTGTTTTTT	.	TRBV2	.	TRBJ1-4
CSVGAGGLAKNIQYF	TGCAGCGTTGGGGCAGGGGGCCTAGCCAAAAACATTCAGTACTTC	.	TRBV29-1	TRBD1	TRBJ2-4
CASSVLGSETQYF	TGTGCCAGCAGTGTGCTGGGATCGGAGACCCAGTACTTC	.	TRBV2	.	TRBJ2-5
CASSLRPSTGYEQYF	TGTGCCAGCAGCTTAAGGCCCTCGACTGGGTACGAGCAGTACTTC	.	TRBV7-8	.	TRBJ2-7
CARSPRTGEKLFF	TGTGCCAGAAGCCCTCGGACAGGTGAAAAACTGTTTTTT	.	TRBV7-5	.	TRBJ1-4
CASSPPRGGGPSYNEQFF	TGTGCCAGCTCACCACCACGGGGTGGAGGGCCCTCCTACAATGAGCAGTTCTTC	.	TRBV18	.	TRBJ2-1
CASRSSGTGGYGEQFF	TGCGCCAGCAGAAGTTCCGGGACAGGGGGATATGGTGAGCAGTTCTTC	.	TRBV10-2	TRBD1	TRBJ2-1
CASSVTAYNSPLHF	TGTGCCAGCAGTGTGACAGCCTATAATTCACCCCTCCACTTT	.	TRBV6-5	.	TRBJ1-6
CASRYRDRVASPLHF	TGTGCCAGCAGATACCGGGACAGGGTGGCTTCACCCCTCCACTTT	.	TRBV6-5	TRBD1	TRBJ1-6
CASSLWTGGETQYF	TGTGCCAGCAGCTTATGGACAGGGGGTGAGACCCAGTACTTC	.	TRBV5-4	TRBD1	TRBJ2-5
CASSPPLGGESGTEAFF	TGTGCCAGCTCACCACCGTTAGGGGGAGAGTCGGGAACTGAAGCTTTCTTT	.	TRBV18	.	TRBJ1-1
CASRRSGTGNQPQHF	TGTGCCAGTAGACGGAGCGGGACAGGAAATCAGCCCCAGCATTTT	.	TRBV19	TRBD1	TRBJ1-5
CASSLDDRPKRNLTDTQYF	TGTGCTAGCAGCTTAGACGACCGACCTAAGCGGAATCTCACAGATACGCAGTATTTT	.	TRBV7-7	.	TRBJ2-3
CASSERAPPEAFF	TGTGCCAGCAGTGAACGGGCCCCCCCTGAAGCTTTCTTT	.	TRBV6-1	.	TRBJ1-1
CASSRGLAGTEQFF	TGTGCCAGCAGCCGGGGACTAGCGGGAACCGAGCAGTTCTTC	.	TRBV14	TRBD2	TRBJ2-1
CASSFKSTDTQYF	TGCGCCAGCAGCTTCAAAAGCACAGATACGCAGTATTTT	.	TRBV5-1	.	TRBJ2-3
CASSPASELGGQYF	TGCGCCAGCAGTCCGGCCTCCGAACTGGGGGGCCAGTATTTT	.	TRBV10-2	.	TRBJ2-3
CASSGGTGQPQHF	TGCGCCAGCAGCGGGGGCACGGGCCAGCCCCAGCATTTT	few	TRBV5-1	.	TRBJ1-5
CASSLGHFNSPLHF	TGTGCCAGCAGTTTGGGACATTTTAATTCACCCCTCCACTTT	.	TRBV27	.	TRBJ1-6
CASGLVVASGNPGELFF	TGTGCTAGTGGTTTGGTAGTCGCTAGCGGGAATCCCGGGGAGCTGTTTTTT	.	TRBV12-5	TRBD2	TRBJ2-2
CASSENWETQYF	TGTGCCAGCAGTGAAAATTGGGAGACCCAGTACTTC	.	TRBV6-1	.	TRBJ2-5
CASSKGPETQYF	TGTGCCAGTAGTAAGGGTCCGGAGACCCAGTACTTC	.	TRBV7-2	.	TRBJ2-5